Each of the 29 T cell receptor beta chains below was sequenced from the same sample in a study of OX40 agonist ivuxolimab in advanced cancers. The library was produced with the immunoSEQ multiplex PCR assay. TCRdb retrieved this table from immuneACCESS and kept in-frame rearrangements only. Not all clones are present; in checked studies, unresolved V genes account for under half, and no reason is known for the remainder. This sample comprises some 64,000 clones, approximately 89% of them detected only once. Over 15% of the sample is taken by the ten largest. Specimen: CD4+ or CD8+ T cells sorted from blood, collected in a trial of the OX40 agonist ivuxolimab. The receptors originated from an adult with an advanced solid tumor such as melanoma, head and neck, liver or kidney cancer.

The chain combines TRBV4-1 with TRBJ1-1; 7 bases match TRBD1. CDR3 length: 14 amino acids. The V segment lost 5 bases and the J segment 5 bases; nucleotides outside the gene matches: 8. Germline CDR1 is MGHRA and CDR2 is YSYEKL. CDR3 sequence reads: CASSERQGSTEAFF. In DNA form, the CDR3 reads TGCGCCAGCAGCGAGAGACAGGGATCGACTGAAGCTTTCTTT.

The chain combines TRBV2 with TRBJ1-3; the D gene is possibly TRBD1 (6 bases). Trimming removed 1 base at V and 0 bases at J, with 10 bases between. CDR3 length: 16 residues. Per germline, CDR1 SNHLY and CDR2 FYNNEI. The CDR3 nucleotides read TGTGCCAGCAGTGAAGGCAGGGGTTACTCTGGAAACACCATATATTTT. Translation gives CASSEGRGYSGNTIYF.

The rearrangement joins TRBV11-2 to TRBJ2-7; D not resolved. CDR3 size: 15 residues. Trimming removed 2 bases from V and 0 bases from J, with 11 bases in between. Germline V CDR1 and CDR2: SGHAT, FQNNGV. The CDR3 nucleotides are TGTGCCAGCAGCTTATACCTGGATTTCTCCTACGAGCAGTACTTC. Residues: CASSLYLDFSYEQYF.

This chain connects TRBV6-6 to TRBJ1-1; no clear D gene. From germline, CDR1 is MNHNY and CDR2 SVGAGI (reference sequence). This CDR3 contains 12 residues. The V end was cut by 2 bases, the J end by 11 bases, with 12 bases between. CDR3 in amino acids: CASSYIGQEAFF. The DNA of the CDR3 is TGTGCCAGCAGTTACATAGGGCAGGAGGCTTTCTTT.

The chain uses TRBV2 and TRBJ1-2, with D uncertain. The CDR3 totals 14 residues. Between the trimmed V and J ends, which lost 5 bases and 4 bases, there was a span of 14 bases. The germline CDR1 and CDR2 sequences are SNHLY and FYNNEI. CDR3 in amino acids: CASSLNAASYGYTF. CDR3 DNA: TGTGCCAGCAGTCTTAACGCGGCGAGCTATGGCTACACCTTC.

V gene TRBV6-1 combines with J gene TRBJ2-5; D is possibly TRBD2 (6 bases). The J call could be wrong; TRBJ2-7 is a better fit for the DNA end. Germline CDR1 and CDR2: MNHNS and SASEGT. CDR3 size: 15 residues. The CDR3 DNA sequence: TGTGCCAGCAGTGAAGGGGTGGGGGGAACGTACGAGCAGTACTTC. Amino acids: CASSEGVGGTYEQYF.

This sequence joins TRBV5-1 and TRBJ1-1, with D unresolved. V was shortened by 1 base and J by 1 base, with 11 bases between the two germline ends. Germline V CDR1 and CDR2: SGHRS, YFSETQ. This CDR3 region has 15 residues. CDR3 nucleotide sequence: TGCGCCAGCAGCTTGCAATTCGTAGGGAACACTGAAGCTTTCTTT. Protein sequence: CASSLQFVGNTEAFF.

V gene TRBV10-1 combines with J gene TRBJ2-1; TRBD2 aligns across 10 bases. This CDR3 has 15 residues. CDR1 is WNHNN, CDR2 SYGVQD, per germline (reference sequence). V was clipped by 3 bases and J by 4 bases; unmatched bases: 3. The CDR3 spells CASSDVAGGYNEQFF. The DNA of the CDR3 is TGCGCCAGCAGTGATGTAGCGGGGGGATACAATGAGCAGTTCTTC.

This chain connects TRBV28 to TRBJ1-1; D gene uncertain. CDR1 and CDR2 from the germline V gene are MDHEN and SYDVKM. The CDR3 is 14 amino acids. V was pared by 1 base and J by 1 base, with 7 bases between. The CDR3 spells CASSLSVWNTEAFF. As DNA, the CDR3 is TGTGCCAGCAGTTTATCGGTATGGAACACTGAAGCTTTCTTT.

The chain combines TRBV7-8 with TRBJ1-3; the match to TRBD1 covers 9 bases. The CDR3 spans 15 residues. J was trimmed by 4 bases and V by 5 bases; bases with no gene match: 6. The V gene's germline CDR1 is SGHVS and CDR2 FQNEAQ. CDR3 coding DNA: TGTGCCAGCAGCCCAAGACAGGGGGTCGGAAACACCATATATTTT. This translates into CASSPRQGVGNTIYF.

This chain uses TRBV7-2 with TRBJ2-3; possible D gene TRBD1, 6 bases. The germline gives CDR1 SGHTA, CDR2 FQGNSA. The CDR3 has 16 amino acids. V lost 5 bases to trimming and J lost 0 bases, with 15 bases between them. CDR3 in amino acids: CASSPVRQESTDTQYF. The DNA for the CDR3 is TGTGCCAGCAGCCCCGTAAGACAGGAGAGCACAGATACGCAGTATTTT. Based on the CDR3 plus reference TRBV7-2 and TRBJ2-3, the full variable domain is GAGVSQSPSNKVTEKGKDVELRCDPISGHTALYWYRQSLGQGLEFLIYFQGNSAPDKSGLPSDRFSAERTGGSVSTLTIQRTQQEDSAVYLCASSPVRQESTDTQYFGPGTRLTVL.

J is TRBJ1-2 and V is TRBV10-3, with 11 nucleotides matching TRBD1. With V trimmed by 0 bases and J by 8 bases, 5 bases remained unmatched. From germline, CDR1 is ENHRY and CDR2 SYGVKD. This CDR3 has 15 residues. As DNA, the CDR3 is TGTGCCATCAGTGAGTCAATATGGACAGGGGGCGGCTACACCTTC. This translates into CAISESIWTGGGYTF.

CDR3 nucleotide sequence: TGTGCCAGCAGCCCTATAGACAGTCCAACGTACTTC. Amino acid sequence: CASSPIDSPTYF. This chain uses TRBV5-5 with TRBJ2-5; a weak D match, TRBD1 (5 bases). V was pared by 4 bases and J by 13 bases, with 17 bases between. The V gene's germline CDR1 is SGHKS and CDR2 YYEKEE (reference sequence). The CDR3 is 12 amino acids.

The CDR3 DNA sequence: TGTGCCAGCAGTGAGCTTGAGTACCCCGACTCAGATACGCAGTATTTT. Amino acids: CASSELEYPDSDTQYF. The V call is TRBV6-1, the J call TRBJ2-3, with unresolved D. The germline V gene encodes CDR1 MNHNS and CDR2 SASEGT. The V end lost 3 bases, the J end lost 4 bases, and 17 bases lay between the germline ends. This CDR3 has 16 amino acids.

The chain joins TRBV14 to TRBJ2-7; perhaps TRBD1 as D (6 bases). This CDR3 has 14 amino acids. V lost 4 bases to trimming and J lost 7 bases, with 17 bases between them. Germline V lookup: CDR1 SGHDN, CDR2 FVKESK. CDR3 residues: CASSLADRSGEQYF. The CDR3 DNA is TGTGCCAGCAGCCTAGCAGACAGGTCAGGGGAGCAGTACTTC.

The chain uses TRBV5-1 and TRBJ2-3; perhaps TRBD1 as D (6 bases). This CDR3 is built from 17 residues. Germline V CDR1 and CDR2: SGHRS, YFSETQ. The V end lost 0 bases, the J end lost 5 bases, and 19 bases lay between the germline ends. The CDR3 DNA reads TGCGCCAGCAGCTTGGGAGACCCAGGGGCGCGAGGAGATACGCAGTATTTT. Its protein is CASSLGDPGARGDTQYF.

For the CDR3, the DNA is TGCGCCAGCAGCCAAGATTCGGGGTTAGGAGAGACCCAGTACTTC. Its protein product is CASSQDSGLGETQYF. V and J are TRBV4-1 and TRBJ2-5; TRBD2 might be the D (5 bases). V was trimmed by 0 bases and J by 4 bases, leaving 12 bases between them. There are 15 residues in the CDR3. Germline CDR1 is MGHRA and CDR2 is YSYEKL.

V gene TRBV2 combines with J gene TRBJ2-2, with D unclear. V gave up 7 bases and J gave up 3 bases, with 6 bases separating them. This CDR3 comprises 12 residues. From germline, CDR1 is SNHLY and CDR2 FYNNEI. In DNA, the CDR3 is TGTGCCAGCACGTGGGACACCGGGGAGCTGTTTTTT. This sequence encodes CASTWDTGELFF.

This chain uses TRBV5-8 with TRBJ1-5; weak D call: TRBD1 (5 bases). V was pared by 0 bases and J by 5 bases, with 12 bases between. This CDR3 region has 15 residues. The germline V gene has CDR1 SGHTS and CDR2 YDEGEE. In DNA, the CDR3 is TGTGCCAGCAGCTTGGCGACAGTATGGGATCAGCCCCAGCATTTT. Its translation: CASSLATVWDQPQHF.

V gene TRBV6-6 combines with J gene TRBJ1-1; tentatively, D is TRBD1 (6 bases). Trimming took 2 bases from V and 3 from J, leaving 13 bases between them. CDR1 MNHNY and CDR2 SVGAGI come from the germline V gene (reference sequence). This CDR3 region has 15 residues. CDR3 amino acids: CASSYVGGGDTEAFF. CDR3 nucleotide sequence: TGTGCCAGCAGTTACGTGGGGGGCGGGGACACTGAAGCTTTCTTT.

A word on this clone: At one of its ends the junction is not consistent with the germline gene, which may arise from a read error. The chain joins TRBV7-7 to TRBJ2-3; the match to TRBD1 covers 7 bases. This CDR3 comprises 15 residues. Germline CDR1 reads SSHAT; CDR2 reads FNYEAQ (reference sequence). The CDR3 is CASSLRDSLTDTQYF. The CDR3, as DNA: TGTGCTAGCAGCCTCCGGGACAGCCTCACAGATACGCAGTATTTT.

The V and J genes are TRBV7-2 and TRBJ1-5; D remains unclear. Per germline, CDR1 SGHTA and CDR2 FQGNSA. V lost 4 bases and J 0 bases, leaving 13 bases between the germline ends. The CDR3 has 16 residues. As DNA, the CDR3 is TGTGCCAGCAGCTCCCCAGACATCTATAGCAATCAGCCCCAGCATTTT. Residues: CASSSPDIYSNQPQHF.

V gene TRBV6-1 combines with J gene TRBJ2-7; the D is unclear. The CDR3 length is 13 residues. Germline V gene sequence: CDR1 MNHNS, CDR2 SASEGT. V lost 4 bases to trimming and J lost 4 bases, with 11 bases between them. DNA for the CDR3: TGTGCCAGCAGTGTGTCAGCGATATACGAGCAGTACTTC. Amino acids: CASSVSAIYEQYF.

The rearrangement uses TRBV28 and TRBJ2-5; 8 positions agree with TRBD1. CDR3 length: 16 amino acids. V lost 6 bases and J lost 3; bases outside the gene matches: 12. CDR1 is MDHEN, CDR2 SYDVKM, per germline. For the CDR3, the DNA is TGTGCCAGCAGCCTTACCCCGGGACAGGCAGAAGAGACCCAGTACTTC. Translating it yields CASSLTPGQAEETQYF.

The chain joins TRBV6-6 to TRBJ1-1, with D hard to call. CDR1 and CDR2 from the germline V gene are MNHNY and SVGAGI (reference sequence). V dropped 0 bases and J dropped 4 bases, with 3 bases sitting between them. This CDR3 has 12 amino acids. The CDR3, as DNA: TGTGCCAGCAGTTACTCTGCCACTGAAGCTTTCTTT. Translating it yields CASSYSATEAFF.

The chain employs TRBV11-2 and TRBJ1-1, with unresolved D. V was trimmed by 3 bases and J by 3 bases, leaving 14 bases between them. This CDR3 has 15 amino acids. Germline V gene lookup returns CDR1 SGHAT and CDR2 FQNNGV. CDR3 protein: CASSFRWSQDTEAFF. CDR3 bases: TGTGCCAGCAGCTTCAGGTGGTCACAAGACACTGAAGCTTTCTTT.

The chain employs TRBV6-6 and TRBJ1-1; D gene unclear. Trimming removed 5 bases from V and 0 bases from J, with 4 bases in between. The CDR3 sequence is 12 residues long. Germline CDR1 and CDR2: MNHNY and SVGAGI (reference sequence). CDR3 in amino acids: CASSDMNTEAFF. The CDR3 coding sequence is TGTGCCAGCAGTGACATGAACACTGAAGCTTTCTTT.

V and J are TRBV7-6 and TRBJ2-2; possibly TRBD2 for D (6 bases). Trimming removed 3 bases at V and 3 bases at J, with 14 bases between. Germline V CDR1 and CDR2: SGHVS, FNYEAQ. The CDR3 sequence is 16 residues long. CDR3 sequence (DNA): TGTGCCAGCAGCTTGGTCAGGCGGGGTTACACCGGGGAGCTGTTTTTT. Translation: CASSLVRRGYTGELFF.

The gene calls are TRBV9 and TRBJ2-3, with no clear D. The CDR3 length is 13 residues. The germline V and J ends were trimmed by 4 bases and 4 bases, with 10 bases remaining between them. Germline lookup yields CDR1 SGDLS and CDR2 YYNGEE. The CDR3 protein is CASSPVSPDTQYF. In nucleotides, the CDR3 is TGTGCCAGCAGCCCCGTATCCCCAGATACGCAGTATTTT.